This T cell receptor (beta chain) was recorded in a study of a mutant IDH1 vaccine in newly diagnosed glioma. Time point here: week 23, last vaccination. Topical imiquimod accompanied each vaccine dose, which consisted of 300 ug of mutant IDH1 20-mer peptide. This clone was picked up one time. What it binds is unknown. TCRdb's copy holds only in-frame clones and misses some; the assay was immunoSEQ multiplex PCR. The sample includes some 11,000 clones, 70% to 90% of them seen just once. The CDR3 runs to 15 residues. The V gene's germline CDR1 is SNHLY and CDR2 FYNNEI. Trimming pared 2 bases from V and 4 bases from J, leaving 14 bases between.

This sequence originates from a woman aged 40 to 55 with glioma. Some clones in this sample may be carry-over from other donors' samples. The V gene is TRBV2, the J gene TRBJ1-2; D might be TRBD1 (6 bases). The sample consisted of PBMCs, taken from a glioma patient whose treatment included an IDH1 peptide vaccine. CDR3 nucleotides: TGTGCCAGCAGTGAAAGGGGGGGGACGGTCTATGGCTACACCTTC. It translates to CASSERGGTVYGYTF.